This T cell receptor (beta chain) was profiled in a study of T cell changes during pregnancy in multiple sclerosis. CDR3 length: 14 amino acids. Germline CDR1 reads SNHLY; CDR2 reads FYNNEI. The J segment lost 5 bases and the V segment lost 4 bases, leaving 4 bases of the junction unmatched. Repertoires were generated with immunoSEQ multiplex PCR, while TCRdb's copy carries only in-frame clones and drops some. The data show about 75,000 clones, roughly 90% seen once. This chain connects TRBV2 to TRBJ2-1, with 8 bases lining up with TRBD1. Source: peripheral blood, taken in the first trimester of pregnancy. This receptor was identified in a female donor in good health, enrolled as a control in a pregnancy study. The CDR3 here is CASSGTGRNNEQFF. Here the CDR3 DNA reads TGTGCCAGCAGTGGGACAGGGCGCAACAATGAGCAGTTCTTC.